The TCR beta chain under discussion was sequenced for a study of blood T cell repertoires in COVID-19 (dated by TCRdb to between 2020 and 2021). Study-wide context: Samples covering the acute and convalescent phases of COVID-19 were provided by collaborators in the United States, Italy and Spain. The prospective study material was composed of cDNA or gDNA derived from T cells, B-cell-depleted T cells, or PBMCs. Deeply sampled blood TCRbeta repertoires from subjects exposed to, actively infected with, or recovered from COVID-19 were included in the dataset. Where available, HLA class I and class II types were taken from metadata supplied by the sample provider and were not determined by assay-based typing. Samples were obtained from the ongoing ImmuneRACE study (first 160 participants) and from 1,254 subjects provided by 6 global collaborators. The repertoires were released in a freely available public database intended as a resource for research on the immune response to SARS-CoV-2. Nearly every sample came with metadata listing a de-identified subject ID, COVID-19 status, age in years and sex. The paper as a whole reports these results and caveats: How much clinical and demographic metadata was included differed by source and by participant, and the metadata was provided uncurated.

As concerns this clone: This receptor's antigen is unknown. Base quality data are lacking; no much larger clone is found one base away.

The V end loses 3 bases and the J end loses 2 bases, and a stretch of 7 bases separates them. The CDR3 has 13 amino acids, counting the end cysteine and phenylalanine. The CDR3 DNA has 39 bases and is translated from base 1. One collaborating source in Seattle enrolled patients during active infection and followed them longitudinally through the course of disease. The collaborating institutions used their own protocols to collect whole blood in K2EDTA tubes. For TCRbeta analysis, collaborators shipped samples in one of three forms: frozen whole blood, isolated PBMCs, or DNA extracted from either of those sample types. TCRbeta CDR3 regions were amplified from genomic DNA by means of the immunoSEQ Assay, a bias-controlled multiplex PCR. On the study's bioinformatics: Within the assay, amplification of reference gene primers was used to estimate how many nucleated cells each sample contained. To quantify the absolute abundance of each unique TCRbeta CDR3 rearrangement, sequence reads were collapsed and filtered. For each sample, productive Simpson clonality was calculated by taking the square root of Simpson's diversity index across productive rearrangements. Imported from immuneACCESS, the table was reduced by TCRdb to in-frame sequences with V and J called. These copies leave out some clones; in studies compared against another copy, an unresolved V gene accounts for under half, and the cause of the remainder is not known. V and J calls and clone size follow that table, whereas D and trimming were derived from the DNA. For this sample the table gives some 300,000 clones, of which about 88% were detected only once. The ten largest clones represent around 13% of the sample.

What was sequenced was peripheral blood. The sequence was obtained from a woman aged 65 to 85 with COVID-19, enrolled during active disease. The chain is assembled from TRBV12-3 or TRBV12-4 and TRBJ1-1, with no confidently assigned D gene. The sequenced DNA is TGTGCCAGCAGTTTTCGACAAAACACTGAAGCTTTCTTT. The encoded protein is CASSFRQNTEAFF.